Sequencing of this T cell receptor (beta chain) was carried out in a study of cytomegalovirus exposure and HLA in healthy donors. Details on this clone: Its antigen remains unknown.

The CDR3 consists of 14 residues. Germline CDR1 is MDHEN and CDR2 is SYDVKM. V was trimmed by 2 bases and J by 2 bases, leaving 7 bases between them. The PCR ran on 60 Vbeta and 13 Jbeta primers. This table comes from immunoSEQ multiplex PCR, and its TCRdb copy is limited to in-frame clones, with some not included. The table includes about 130,000 clones, roughly 75% detected once. Study-level results: Highest at DRB1 and lowest at HLA-C, TCR association rates differed among HLA loci in a later analysis. Association of a missense DCLRE1C variant with TCR beta V- and J-gene trimming was reported in a later analysis.

The specimen was PBMCs. This chain uses TRBV28 with TRBJ2-1; tentatively, D is TRBD2 (5 bases). This receptor was identified in a woman aged 50 to 60 in good health and CMV-seronegative. CDR3 protein: CASSLNGAYNEQFF. DNA for the CDR3: TGTGCCAGCAGTTTAAACGGGGCCTACAATGAGCAGTTCTTC.